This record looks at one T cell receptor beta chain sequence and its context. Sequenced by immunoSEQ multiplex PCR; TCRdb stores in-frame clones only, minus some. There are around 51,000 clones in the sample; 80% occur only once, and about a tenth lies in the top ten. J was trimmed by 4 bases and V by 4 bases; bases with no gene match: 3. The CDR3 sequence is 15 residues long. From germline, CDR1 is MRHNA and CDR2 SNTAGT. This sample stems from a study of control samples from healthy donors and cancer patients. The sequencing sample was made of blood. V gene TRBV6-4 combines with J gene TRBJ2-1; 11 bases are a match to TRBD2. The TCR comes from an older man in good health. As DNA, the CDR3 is TGTGCCAGCAGTGTGGGACTAGCGGAATACAATGAGCAGTTCTTC. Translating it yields CASSVGLAEYNEQFF.